Following are 10 T cell receptor beta chains from one sample sequenced in a study of cytomegalovirus exposure and HLA in healthy donors. The PCR had 60 Vbeta and 13 Jbeta primers. Here immunoSEQ multiplex PCR was the method, and the copy in TCRdb shows in-frame clones only, minus some. The repertoire holds around 190,000 clones, with around 83% as singletons. The source material was PBMCs. These TCRs come from a man aged 40-49 years in good health and CMV-seropositive.

The chain carries TRBV7-2 and TRBJ2-1; 7 bases line up with TRBD1. The CDR3 is 14 residues long. The J segment lost 4 bases and the V segment lost 5 bases, leaving 5 bases of the junction unmatched. The germline V gene encodes CDR1 SGHTA and CDR2 FQGNSA. The CDR3 reads CASSTGTAYNEQFF. DNA of the CDR3: TGTGCCAGCAGCACCGGGACAGCGTACAATGAGCAGTTCTTC.

V is TRBV6-5 and J is TRBJ1-1, with D possibly being TRBD1 (5 bases). V was pared by 7 bases and J by 5 bases, with 20 bases between. The CDR3 sequence is 15 residues long. Germline lookup yields CDR1 MNHEY and CDR2 SVGAGI. This CDR3 reads CASTRRGSRGTEAFF. CDR3 bases: TGTGCCAGCACCCGACGGGGGAGTCGGGGGACTGAAGCTTTCTTT.

V is TRBV9 and J is TRBJ2-7, with TRBD2 as a possible D gene (5 bases). The CDR3 runs to 13 residues. Germline lookup yields CDR1 SGDLS and CDR2 YYNGEE. Trimming pared 1 base from V and 5 bases from J, leaving 10 bases between. CDR3 sequence reads: CASSVQAVDEQYF. The CDR3 DNA is TGTGCCAGCAGCGTACAAGCGGTAGACGAGCAGTACTTC.

In its sample, this clone was seen once. The chain recombines TRBV5-1 with TRBJ1-1; tentative D call: TRBD1 (5 bases). The CDR3 covers 15 residues. Deletions cut 5 bases from V and 2 bases from J, with 16 bases between. Per the germline V gene, CDR1 is SGHRS and CDR2 is YFSETQ. CDR3 nucleotides: TGCGCCAGCAGACACCGGGCGGGGGATAACACTGAAGCTTTCTTT. This codes for CASRHRAGDNTEAFF. The whole variable domain, filled in from reference TRBV5-1 and TRBJ1-1, reads KAGVTQTPRYLIKTRGQQVTLSCSPISGHRSVSWYQQTPGQGLQFLFEYFSETQRNKGNFPGRFSGRQFSNSRSEMNVSTLELGDSALYLCASRHRAGDNTEAFFGQGTRLTVV.

The rearrangement links TRBV6-5 to TRBJ1-4, with D perhaps matching TRBD1 (6 bases). Germline V gene data show CDR1 as MNHEY and CDR2 as SVGAGI. V was shortened by 4 bases and J by 6 bases, with 15 bases between the two germline ends. This CDR3 is built from 15 residues. The CDR3 sequence: CASSSRGGRDEKLFF. The CDR3 bases are TGTGCCAGCAGTTCCCGAGGGGGTAGGGATGAAAAACTGTTTTTT.

This clone turned up a few times. The rearrangement links TRBV6-1 to TRBJ2-5; possibly TRBD2 for D (6 bases). This CDR3 is built from 16 residues. Trimming stripped 4 bases from V and 0 bases from J, with 15 bases between. Germline-derived CDR1 and CDR2 are MNHNS and SASEGT. CDR3 sequence: CASSGGTRPYQETQYF. The CDR3 DNA reads TGTGCCAGCAGTGGGGGGACTCGCCCCTACCAAGAGACCCAGTACTTC.

Comments on this clone: A read error may account for a junction end that differs from germline. The rearrangement uses TRBV29-1 and TRBJ1-1; possibly TRBD1 for D (6 bases). This CDR3 contains 10 residues. Germline CDR1 is SQVTM and CDR2 is ANQGSEA. The CDR3 DNA is TGCAGCGTTGAAGATAAACAGGGCCTCTTT. Translated, it gives CSVEDKQGLF. Variable domain in full (rest from reference TRBV29-1 and TRBJ1-1): SAVISQKPSRDICQRGTSLTIQCQVDSQVTMMFWYRQQPGQSLTLIATANQGSEATYESGFVIDKFPISRPNLTFSTLTVSNMSPEDSSIYLCSVEDKQGLFGQGTRLTVV.

The chain employs TRBV14 and TRBJ1-2; D remains ambiguous. The germline V gene has CDR1 SGHDN and CDR2 FVKESK. V lost 0 bases, J lost 2 bases, and 16 bases lay in between. The CDR3 runs 17 residues. CDR3 region: CASSQDLRHTSNYGYTF. The DNA of the CDR3 is TGTGCCAGCAGCCAAGATCTGAGACACACTTCCAACTATGGCTACACCTTC.

V is TRBV18 and J is TRBJ2-3; the match to TRBD1 covers 7 bases. Germline CDR1 KGHSH, CDR2 LQKENI. The junction had 15 bases not matched to a gene; V was cut back by 5 bases and J by 1 base. The CDR3 has 18 residues. The CDR3: CASSRDRQGWSGTDTQYF. CDR3 nucleotides: TGTGCCAGCTCAAGGGATAGACAGGGTTGGTCTGGCACAGATACGCAGTATTTT.

There are a few counts of this clone. The rearrangement joins TRBV4-3 to TRBJ1-4, with D possibly TRBD1 on 5 matching bases. The germline V gene has CDR1 LGHNA and CDR2 YSLEER. The CDR3 is made up of 14 amino acids. The V end lost 1 base, the J end lost 9 bases, and 12 bases lay between the germline ends. CDR3 DNA: TGCGCCAGCAGCCAAGTCGAGGGGAGGAAAAAACTGTTTTTT. Translation: CASSQVEGRKKLFF.